This record concerns one TCR beta chain sequence. In its sample, this clonotype was seen a few times. Its antigen is currently not known. Base qualities are missing; no much larger clone stands one base away. The CDR3 has 13 amino acids, counting the end cysteine and phenylalanine. Only the CDR3 region is kept as DNA, spanning 39 bases read in frame from base 1. A distance of 12 bases separates the germline ends of V and J, which lose 6 bases and 5 bases respectively. Based on the germline V gene, the CDR1 and CDR2 sequences are SGHRS and YFSETQ. The sequencer was an Illumina MiSeq. TCR beta libraries were prepared by quantitative 5'-RACE with molecular barcodes. In the paper's pipeline: A new computational method, built on a probabilistic model of VDJ rearrangement, was used to identify disease-linked TCR variants. TCRdb redid the processing of the public reads, applying fastp at Q25 and MiXCR, and retained in-frame beta chains. Duplicate CDR3 protein sequences are folded into a single record with the most common DNA and genes. The V and J calls follow TCRdb's processing rather than the paper's. Within this sample are some 30,000 distinct CDR3 sequences, with 14% of them counted one time only. Approximately 35% of the sample comes from the top ten.

This sample is part of a study of CD8 T cells in ankylosing spondylitis (dated by TCRdb to about 2017). About the study as a whole: T cell receptor beta repertoires were profiled in healthy donors and ankylosing spondylitis patients so that disease-linked TCR variants could be found. Peripheral blood was sampled, and synovial fluid was additionally collected from ankylosing spondylitis patients. The full study cohort was made up of over 20 ankylosing spondylitis patients and around 100 healthy donors. The paper's findings and limits, for the study overall: Some motif variants had previously been reported in the synovial fluid and blood of reactive arthritis patients, which suggests shared mechanisms of disease initiation. The disease-linked clones showed a CD8+ phenotype and occurred at relatively low frequencies in peripheral blood. The disease-linked clones were reported as significantly enriched in matched synovial fluid samples from ankylosing spondylitis patients. A TCR beta motif made up of 7 to 9 highly homologous amino acid variants appeared to be characteristic of blood from ankylosing spondylitis patients.

The receptor was derived from a male donor with ankylosing spondylitis or in good health (not recorded which). The sequenced sample consisted of blood. Recombination connected TRBV5-1 to TRBJ2-1; TRBD1 is a possible D gene, resting on 5 matching bases. The CDR3 protein sequence reads: CASTYDRNNEQFF. The bases read TGCGCCAGCACGTATGACAGAAACAATGAGCAGTTCTTC.